The 25 T cell receptor beta chains below come from one sample, sequenced in a study of T cell responses to AZD1222 COVID-19 vaccine. The table came from immunoSEQ multiplex PCR; TCRdb's copy has only in-frame clones and leaves some out. The table lists 85,000 or so clones, more than 80% of them singletons. Sequences were derived from peripheral blood, sampled on day 0 of AZD1222 vaccination. These receptors originate from an adult in good health.

The chain combines TRBV7-2 with TRBJ1-1; possibly TRBD1 for D (6 bases). The CDR3 sequence is 17 residues long. The germline V gene encodes CDR1 SGHTA and CDR2 FQGNSA. V was trimmed by 0 bases and J by 4 bases, leaving 18 bases between them. For the CDR3, the DNA is TGTGCCAGCAGCTTAGCGGGAACCCGGCAGACAGGCACTGAAGCTTTCTTT. Protein sequence: CASSLAGTRQTGTEAFF.

This clone has just a few counts. The V gene is TRBV4-3, the J gene TRBJ1-1; weak D call: TRBD1 (6 bases). Germline V gives CDR1 LGHNA, CDR2 YSLEER. This CDR3 comprises 14 residues. V dropped 5 bases and J dropped 5 bases, with 15 bases sitting between them. The CDR3 region is CASSEGGGETEAFF. The CDR3 coding sequence is TGCGCCAGCAGCGAAGGGGGGGGCGAAACTGAAGCTTTCTTT.

The genes are TRBV5-1 and TRBJ2-5, with D maybe TRBD2 (5 bases). The ends were cut back, 7 bases at V and 5 bases at J, with 9 bases in the middle. The CDR3 totals 11 residues. Germline-derived CDR1 and CDR2 are SGHRS and YFSETQ. CDR3 in amino acids: CASAGRETQYF. The CDR3 DNA reads as TGCGCCAGCGCGGGCCGTGAGACCCAGTACTTC. Variable domain in full (rest from reference TRBV5-1 and TRBJ2-5): KAGVTQTPRYLIKTRGQQVTLSCSPISGHRSVSWYQQTPGQGLQFLFEYFSETQRNKGNFPGRFSGRQFSNSRSEMNVSTLELGDSALYLCASAGRETQYFGPGTRLLVL.

This clone was recorded only once. This chain joins TRBV7-9 and TRBJ1-2, with D uncertain. V dropped 1 base and J dropped 8 bases, with 11 bases sitting between them. Germline V CDR1 and CDR2: SEHNR, FQNEAQ (reference sequence). This CDR3 has 13 residues. CDR3 bases: TGTGCCAGCAGCTTAGAGGCAGGTGGAGGCTACACCTTC. Translating it yields CASSLEAGGGYTF.

CDR3 in amino acids: CASNLQGGQGEVSSGANVLTF. CDR3 DNA: TGTGCCAGTAACCTTCAGGGGGGACAGGGGGAAGTGAGCTCTGGGGCCAACGTCCTGACTTTC. This rearrangement joins TRBV19 to TRBJ2-6, with 11 nucleotides matching TRBD1. Germline V CDR1 and CDR2: LNHDA, SQIVND (reference sequence). J was trimmed by 0 bases and V by 7 bases; bases with no gene match: 17. The CDR3 runs to 21 residues.

The chain is built from TRBV2 and TRBJ1-5; D might be TRBD1 (5 bases). CDR1 and CDR2 from the germline V gene are SNHLY and FYNNEI. V was trimmed by 4 bases and J by 5 bases, leaving 12 bases between them. The CDR3 runs 14 residues. CDR3 amino acids: CASSGGTVDQPQHF. The CDR3 coding sequence is TGTGCCAGCAGTGGGGGGACGGTGGATCAGCCCCAGCATTTT.

The V call is TRBV7-9, the J call TRBJ2-7, with TRBD2 as a possible D gene (5 bases). V was cut by 1 base and J by 3 bases, with 10 bases left in between. This CDR3 contains 14 residues. CDR1 and CDR2 from the germline V gene are SEHNR and FQNEAQ (reference sequence). CDR3 nucleotides: TGTGCCAGCAGCTTAGATTGGCGGGTCTACGAGCAGTACTTC. Translating it yields CASSLDWRVYEQYF.

This clone has just one count. This rearrangement joins TRBV18 to TRBJ1-3, with 8 nucleotides matching TRBD1. V trimming: 3 bases; J trimming: 5 bases; junction bases outside the gene matches: 9. Per germline, CDR1 KGHSH and CDR2 LQKENI. The length of the CDR3 is 16 residues. DNA for the CDR3: TGTGCCAGCTCACCGGGACAGGCATCGGTTAGAAACACCATATATTTT. Amino acid sequence: CASSPGQASVRNTIYF.

The chain recombines TRBV28 with TRBJ1-2; no reliable D call. V was clipped by 3 bases and J by 4 bases, with 6 bases between them. CDR1 is MDHEN and CDR2 is SYDVKM in the germline V gene. This CDR3 is built from 12 residues. This CDR3 reads CASSLAGYGYTF. Written as DNA, the CDR3 is TGTGCCAGCAGTTTGGCTGGCTATGGCTACACCTTC.

The J gene is TRBJ2-1, the V gene TRBV2, with 8 nucleotides matching TRBD1. Losses at the gene ends were 6 bases for V and 6 bases for J; bases not matched to a gene: 10. The CDR3 is made up of 15 amino acids. Germline-derived CDR1 and CDR2 are SNHLY and FYNNEI. The CDR3 DNA sequence: TGTGCCAGCAGCCGGTTGGACAGGGAAGGCAATGAGCAGTTCTTC. It is translated as CASSRLDREGNEQFF.

The rearrangement uses TRBV10-2 and TRBJ1-4; D gene uncertain. V was clipped by 1 base and J by 7 bases, with 10 bases between them. Per germline, CDR1 WSHSY and CDR2 SAAADI. This CDR3 contains 14 residues. CDR3 sequence: CASSEFPLGEKLFF. As DNA, the CDR3 is TGCGCCAGCAGTGAGTTTCCGCTCGGTGAAAAACTGTTTTTT.

This clone occurred a few times. The V call is TRBV28, the J call TRBJ2-1; no clear D. The V and J ends lost 5 bases and 5 bases respectively, with 4 bases between them. Per germline, CDR1 MDHEN and CDR2 SYDVKM. The CDR3 runs to 11 residues. The CDR3 region is CASSLNNEQFF. For the CDR3, the DNA is TGTGCCAGCAGTCTTAACAATGAGCAGTTCTTC.

The chain links TRBV19 to TRBJ1-4, with no clear D. Germline V gene lookup returns CDR1 LNHDA and CDR2 SQIVND (reference sequence). The CDR3 loop spans 14 amino acids. V gave up 2 bases and J gave up 8 bases, with 12 bases separating them. The DNA for the CDR3 is TGTGCCAGTAGTATACCCGGCTCTAGCGAAAAACTGTTTTTT. Amino acid sequence: CASSIPGSSEKLFF.

CDR3 sequence: CASSPLGSGITDTQYF. The CDR3 DNA sequence: TGTGCCAGCTCACCACTCGGGTCCGGTATCACAGATACGCAGTATTTT. The chain joins TRBV18 to TRBJ2-3; D remains unclear. V was cut by 1 base and J by 2 bases, with 13 bases left in between. Germline V gene lookup returns CDR1 KGHSH and CDR2 LQKENI. The CDR3 contains 16 residues.

The chain carries TRBV9 and TRBJ1-2; no reliable D call. The CDR3 consists of 13 residues. Germline CDR1 is SGDLS and CDR2 is YYNGEE. The V gene lost 0 bases and the J gene lost 2 bases, with 5 bases spanning the gap. The CDR3 coding sequence is TGTGCCAGCAGCGTAGCCCAGAACTATGGCTACACCTTC. Its translation: CASSVAQNYGYTF.

J is TRBJ2-5 and V is TRBV9, with 7 bases fitting TRBD2. Losses at the gene ends were 2 bases for V and 4 bases for J; bases not matched to a gene: 2. This CDR3 has 13 residues. The germline V gene has CDR1 SGDLS and CDR2 YYNGEE. The CDR3 region has the DNA TGTGCCAGCAGCGTTGGCGGGGGAGAGACCCAGTACTTC. Translating it yields CASSVGGGETQYF.

The chain recombines TRBV9 with TRBJ2-3; D possibly uses TRBD1 or TRBD2 (5 bases each). The ends were cut back, 0 bases at V and 4 bases at J, with 6 bases in the middle. Germline CDR1 and CDR2: SGDLS and YYNGEE. The length of the CDR3 is 13 residues. The CDR3 nucleotides read TGTGCCAGCAGCGTAGTGGGGGCAGATACGCAGTATTTT. Amino acids: CASSVVGADTQYF.

This rearrangement joins TRBV7-8 to TRBJ2-3, with D unclear. Looked up from germline, CDR1 is SGHVS and CDR2 is FQNEAQ. CDR3 length equals 13 residues. With 3 bases removed from V and 1 base from J, the gap between germline ends came to 5 bases. CDR3 in amino acids: CASSFIRTDTQYF. CDR3 coding DNA: TGTGCCAGCAGCTTCATCCGCACAGATACGCAGTATTTT.

The CDR3 loop is CASSTTGELFF. DNA for the CDR3: TGTGCCAGCAGCACCACCGGGGAGCTGTTTTTT. The V gene is TRBV5-4, the J gene TRBJ2-2; no definite D call. Trimming stripped 4 bases from V and 4 bases from J, with 2 bases between. Germline assignment: CDR1 SGHNT and CDR2 YYREEE (reference sequence). The CDR3 sequence is 11 residues long.

V usage is TRBV28 and J usage is TRBJ1-6; maybe TRBD1 (5 bases). The germline V gene has CDR1 MDHEN and CDR2 SYDVKM. The V and J ends lost 10 bases and 5 bases respectively, with 27 bases between them. The CDR3 totals 18 residues. The chain's CDR3 is CAIPGGDSTPSNNSPLHF. Written as DNA, the CDR3 is TGTGCCATCCCCGGGGGAGACTCAACCCCCTCTAATAATTCACCCCTCCACTTT.

This chain joins TRBV10-3 and TRBJ1-2; D ambiguous. CDR1 is ENHRY and CDR2 is SYGVKD in the germline V gene. V was cut by 2 bases and J by 2 bases, with 6 bases left in between. The CDR3 length is 13 residues. The CDR3 nucleotides are TGTGCCATCAGTGAGACCTACAACTATGGCTACACCTTC. Protein sequence: CAISETYNYGYTF.

This sequence joins TRBV7-9 and TRBJ1-6; D is ambiguous. V lost 1 base and J 10 bases, leaving 5 bases between the germline ends. CDR3 length equals 12 residues. Per the germline V gene, CDR1 is SEHNR and CDR2 is FQNEAQ (reference sequence). CDR3 coding DNA: TGTGCCAGCAGCTTAGAAGGGTCACCCCTCCACTTT. Its protein is CASSLEGSPLHF.

This chain connects TRBV7-9 to TRBJ1-2; TRBD1 is a possible D gene (6 bases). The CDR3 covers 14 residues. The V end was cut by 6 bases, the J end by 2 bases, with 13 bases between. Germline CDR1 is SEHNR and CDR2 is FQNEAQ (reference sequence). CDR3 bases: TGTGCCAGCAGACCACCCGGGACAAACTATGGCTACACCTTC. Translated: CASRPPGTNYGYTF.

The genes are TRBV5-8 and TRBJ1-6, with D unresolved. CDR1 is SGHTS and CDR2 is YDEGEE in the germline V gene. Trimming cost V 0 bases and J 7 bases, with 8 bases left between them. CDR3 size: 14 residues. In DNA, the CDR3 is TGTGCCAGCAGCTTGGAAGGGATGAATTCACCCCTCCACTTT. Encoded protein: CASSLEGMNSPLHF.

The V and J genes are TRBV28 and TRBJ1-5, with D tentatively TRBD1 (6 bases). Per the germline V gene, CDR1 is MDHEN and CDR2 is SYDVKM. Trimming removed 5 bases at V and 6 bases at J, with 17 bases between. The CDR3 extends over 15 amino acids. As DNA, the CDR3 is TGTGCCAGCAGTCACGAGGGGGATTACGGTCAGCCCCAGCATTTT. Protein sequence: CASSHEGDYGQPQHF.